This entry lists 15 T cell receptor beta chains sequenced from one sample in a study of blood T cell repertoires in COVID-19. Method: immunoSEQ multiplex PCR; TCRdb's copy keeps in-frame clones and lacks some. The table has under 350,000 clones, 70% to 90% seen once. The sequenced sample consisted of peripheral blood. Receptors originate from a human donor in a cohort sampled during active COVID-19.

This chain links TRBV25-1 with TRBJ2-4; a weak D match, TRBD2 (5 bases). Germline CDR1 MGHDK, CDR2 SYGVNS. Trimming removed 6 bases from V and 5 bases from J, with 5 bases in between. This CDR3 contains 11 residues. The DNA of the CDR3 is TGTGCCAGCAGGCGGGAAAACATTCAGTACTTC. As protein: CASRRENIQYF.

This clone occurred once. The chain recombines TRBV19 with TRBJ1-5, with TRBD1 identical over 8 bases. Germline V gene data show CDR1 as LNHDA and CDR2 as SQIVND (reference sequence). Germline trimming cut 3 bases from V and 7 bases from J; bases unmatched to any gene: 8. CDR3 length: 15 amino acids. The CDR3 reads CASSIQGAVGQPQHF. In nucleotides, the CDR3 is TGTGCCAGTAGTATTCAGGGGGCCGTAGGGCAGCCCCAGCATTTT.

This rearrangement joins TRBV7-3 to TRBJ1-1; D perhaps matches TRBD1 (6 bases). Germline loops: CDR1 SGHTA, CDR2 FQGTGA. CDR3 length equals 14 residues. V was clipped by 5 bases and J by 4 bases, with 14 bases between them. As DNA, the CDR3 is TGTGCCAGCAGCCAACAGGGAGGGAGCACTGAAGCTTTCTTT. Its translation is CASSQQGGSTEAFF.

This clone was detected only once. The gene calls are TRBV6-1 and TRBJ2-5, with TRBD2 as a possible D gene (5 bases). This CDR3 is 15 amino acids long. V dropped 1 base and J dropped 2 bases, with 11 bases sitting between them. CDR1 is MNHNS, CDR2 SASEGT, per germline. The DNA of the CDR3 is TGTGCCAGCAGTGAAGAACCGGGAAGACAAGAGACCCAGTACTTC. Residues: CASSEEPGRQETQYF.

The chain couples TRBV3-1 (or the pseudogene TRBV3-2) to TRBJ2-3; D ambiguous. CDR3 length equals 12 residues. Germline V CDR1 and CDR2: LGHDT, YNNKEL (reference sequence). The V end was cut by 4 bases, the J end by 5 bases, with 7 bases between. The CDR3 region is CASSRVEDTQYF. CDR3 bases: TGTGCCAGCAGCCGCGTTGAAGATACGCAGTATTTT.

J is TRBJ2-5 and V is TRBV12-3 or TRBV12-4; TRBD2 matches 9 bases. The ends lost 5 bases at V and 9 bases at J; junction bases unmatched: 7. The CDR3 has 13 amino acids. Written as DNA, the CDR3 is TGTGCCAGCAGTGGGGGCGGGGGGGTGGCCCAGTACTTC. The encoded protein is CASSGGGGVAQYF.

J is TRBJ2-7 and V is TRBV3-1 (or the pseudogene TRBV3-2); D may be TRBD1 (6 bases). The V and J ends lost 2 bases and 7 bases respectively, with 12 bases between them. The CDR3 loop spans 13 amino acids. The V gene's germline CDR1 is LGHDT and CDR2 YNNKEL (reference sequence). CDR3 sequence (DNA): TGTGCCAGCAGCCAAATGGGGGCTGGGGAGCAGTACTTC. This sequence encodes CASSQMGAGEQYF.

V is TRBV27 and J is TRBJ2-2; D gene uncertain. The CDR3 covers 12 residues. From germline, CDR1 is MNHEY and CDR2 SMNVEV (reference sequence). V lost 0 bases to trimming and J lost 7 bases, with 3 bases between them. The CDR3 DNA reads TGTGCCAGCAGTTTATCCAGCGGGGAGCTGTTTTTT. Encoded protein: CASSLSSGELFF.

This chain joins TRBV14 and TRBJ1-2; TRBD1 might be the D (5 bases). The CDR3 is made up of 14 amino acids. V gave up 3 bases and J gave up 7 bases, with 15 bases separating them. Germline V gives CDR1 SGHDN, CDR2 FVKESK. In DNA, the CDR3 is TGTGCCAGCAGCCAGGGCAGGGCGTCGGGTGGCTACACCTTC. It codes for CASSQGRASGGYTF.

Only a few counts were recorded for this clone. J is TRBJ1-1 and V is TRBV3-1 (or the pseudogene TRBV3-2); weak D call: TRBD1 (6 bases). Germline assignment: CDR1 LGHDT and CDR2 YNNKEL (reference sequence). V gave up 5 bases and J gave up 4 bases, with 14 bases separating them. The CDR3 runs to 14 residues. The CDR3 DNA is TGTGCCAGCAGCGACCGCGGGGGGCTCACTGAAGCTTTCTTT. Its protein is CASSDRGGLTEAFF.

The chain carries TRBV5-1 and TRBJ2-7; TRBD1 agrees at 9 bases. Germline V gene lookup returns CDR1 SGHRS and CDR2 YFSETQ. The CDR3 loop spans 13 amino acids. The junction had 1 base not matched to a gene; V was cut back by 3 bases and J by 3 bases. The CDR3 loop reads CASSWDRVYEQYF. CDR3 DNA: TGCGCCAGCAGCTGGGACAGGGTCTACGAGCAGTACTTC.

The count of this clone is one. The genes are TRBV18 and TRBJ1-6, with D tentatively TRBD1 (6 bases). The V gene lost 5 bases and the J gene lost 8 bases, with 16 bases spanning the gap. There are 15 residues in the CDR3. Germline CDR1 is KGHSH and CDR2 is LQKENI. CDR3 residues: CASSSRGAGDSPLHF. The CDR3 bases are TGTGCCAGCTCATCCAGGGGCGCCGGAGATTCACCCCTCCACTTT.

The CDR3 protein is CASSPDRVIQETQYF. The DNA of the CDR3 is TGTGCCAGCAGCCCCGACAGGGTCATTCAAGAGACCCAGTACTTC. This chain joins TRBV7-2 and TRBJ2-5; 7 nucleotides agree with TRBD1. In germline, CDR1 is SGHTA, CDR2 FQGNSA. Trimming removed 5 bases from V and 2 bases from J; junction bases left unmatched: 8. The CDR3 length is 15 residues.

The chain couples TRBV6-1 to TRBJ2-1; 11 bases are shared with TRBD2. Trimming removed 2 bases from V and 6 bases from J; junction bases left unmatched: 9. This CDR3 has 17 amino acids. Looked up from germline, CDR1 is MNHNS and CDR2 is SASEGT. The CDR3 DNA reads as TGTGCCAGCAGTGAAATGGCGGGACTAGCGGCCCCCAATGAGCAGTTCTTC. Its protein is CASSEMAGLAAPNEQFF.

V gene TRBV5-1 combines with J gene TRBJ1-4; no reliable D call. From germline, CDR1 is SGHRS and CDR2 YFSETQ. This CDR3 is 12 amino acids long. V lost 6 bases to trimming and J lost 5 bases, with 8 bases between them. The CDR3: CASTFANEKLFF. CDR3 coding DNA: TGCGCCAGCACCTTTGCGAATGAAAAACTGTTTTTT.